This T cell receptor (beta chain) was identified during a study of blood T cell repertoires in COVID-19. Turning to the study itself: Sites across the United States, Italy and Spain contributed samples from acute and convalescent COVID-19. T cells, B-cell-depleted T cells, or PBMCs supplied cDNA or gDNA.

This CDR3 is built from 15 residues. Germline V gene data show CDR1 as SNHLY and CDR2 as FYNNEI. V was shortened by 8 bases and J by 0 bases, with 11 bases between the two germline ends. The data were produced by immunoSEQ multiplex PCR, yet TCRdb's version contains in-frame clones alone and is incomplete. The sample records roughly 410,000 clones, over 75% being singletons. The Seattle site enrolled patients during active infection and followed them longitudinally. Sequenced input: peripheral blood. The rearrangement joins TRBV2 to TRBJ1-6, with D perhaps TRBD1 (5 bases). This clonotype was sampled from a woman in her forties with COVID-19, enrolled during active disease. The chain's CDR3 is CASDSASSYNSPLHF. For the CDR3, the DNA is TGTGCCAGCGACAGTGCTAGCTCCTATAATTCACCCCTCCACTTT.